The present T cell receptor beta chain was sequenced within a study of blood T cell repertoires in COVID-19. Study in general: Acute-phase and convalescent COVID-19 samples originated in the United States, Italy and Spain. Sources were T cells, B-cell-depleted T cells, or PBMCs; the material itself was cDNA or gDNA.

Only a few counts were recorded for this clone. Original analysis: Reference gene primer amplification gave nucleated cell count estimates. TCRdb's table, derived via immunoSEQ multiplex PCR, lists solely in-frame clones and lacks some. For V, J and clone size, that table is used; D and trimming come from the DNA. The data contain 80,000 to 100,000 clones, roughly 80% of them singletons. The CDR3 consists of 18 residues. The J segment lost 2 bases and the V segment lost 4 bases, leaving 13 bases of the junction unmatched. Per the germline V gene, CDR1 is LNHDA and CDR2 is SQIVND (reference sequence). The chain carries TRBV19 and TRBJ1-5; 8 bases are a match to TRBD1. Sequenced material: peripheral blood. This clonotype was obtained from a man in his sixties with acute or convalescent COVID-19. CDR3 loop: CASSTDRGKTGGNQPQHF. The CDR3 bases are TGTGCCAGTAGTACTGACAGGGGTAAAACGGGGGGCAATCAGCCCCAGCATTTT.